This TCR beta chain is from a study of T cell responses to AZD1222 COVID-19 vaccine (dated by TCRdb to the early 2020s). In terms of the full investigation: A total of around 240 trial participants underwent TCR sequencing, of whom roughly 210 had received two doses of AZD1222 and around 26 had received two doses of the MenACWY control vaccine. Trial participants were enrolled into age subgroups of 18-55, 56-69 and 70-plus years, which contained 148, 28 and 57 TCR-sequenced participants, respectively. Beyond this particular receptor, the publication reports: The 56-69-year group was small, and its depth increase did not reach significance, likely because of low power. Vaccine-associated CD4 TCRs spanned the whole spike protein, with dominant responses in regions 160-218 and 743-854. Reportedly, close to half of the unique spike-specific TCRs recognized epitopes lying outside the regions that are mutated in the B.1.351 and B.1.1.7 variants. Only five or six AZD1222 recipients were SARS-CoV-2 seropositive at baseline, limiting conclusions about previously exposed vaccinees. Participants were mostly white British and included more females than males, and it was suggested by the authors that clonal diversity may have been underestimated. Spike-specific TCR breadth and depth rose significantly after two AZD1222 doses compared with day 0 and with MenACWY recipients. Because no samples from the day 14 peak response were available, repertoires could be characterized only after the peak T cell response.

Reading the label with the study, this specimen's time point is: about 28 days (+/-7) after the second vaccine dose. AZD1222 recipients given second doses at about 4 weeks or at about 12 weeks were pooled, since spike-specific TCR depth and breadth were not found to differ between the two schedules. Vaccinee samples were obtained from the UK trials COV001 and COV002, which included a single-blind randomized controlled phase 2/3 trial of AZD1222 (ChAdOx1 nCoV-19) in healthy adults. Trial participant PBMC samples were collected at day 0 and day 28 after the second dose for TCRbeta chain sequencing. The CDR3 regions of human TCRbeta chains were analyzed by immunosequencing. In the authors' own workflow: Repertoire TCRs were checked for matches against a reference library of SARS-CoV-2-specific TCRs that had been generated using the MIRA antigen-specificity platform. Breadth meant the fraction of unique TCRs that were SARS-CoV-2-associated, whereas depth meant the fraction of total T cells that were SARS-CoV-2-associated. Each spike-specific TCR was assigned to its reactive spike region and to a CD4 or CD8 class using the MIRA data. Log10-transformed breadth and depth values were compared by one-way ANOVA with Sidak's multiple comparisons tests. TCRdb provides this immuneACCESS table in a form limited to in-frame rearrangements. Some clones are lacking; in checked studies, under half of them reflect an unresolved V gene, and why the rest are absent is not known. V and J calls and clone size follow that table, whereas D and trimming were derived from the DNA. For this sample the table gives around 80,000 clones, of which approximately 83% were detected only once. The ten largest clones take up over 9.5% of the sample.

Regarding this clone: The target of this receptor is not known. No much larger clone is present one base from it, and per-base qualities are unavailable.

Source: peripheral blood, taken 28 days after the second AZD1222 dose. The receptor comes from an adult who received the AZD1222 COVID-19 vaccine.

The CDR3: CASSFSGGSQETQYF. The DNA sequence is TGTGCCAGCAGCTTTTCAGGCGGATCTCAAGAGACCCAGTACTTC. The chain was built from TRBV11-3 and TRBJ2-5; the D gene remains uncertain. The germline V gene provides CDR1 SGHNT and CDR2 YENEEA. Including cysteine and phenylalanine, the CDR3 has 15 amino acids. Only the CDR3 part of the read is kept: 45 bases, read in frame from the first base. V gives up 3 bases and J gives up 2 bases, and the segment between their germline ends measures 13 bases.